The 4 T cell receptor beta chains below come from one sample, sequenced in a study of identical twins. TCRdb reprocessed the 5' RACE reads via MiXCR and lists one record per CDR3 protein. The sample records fewer than 900,000 distinct CDR3 sequences, about 20% being singletons. The sample was also reused in another study, on T cells expressing NK-cell markers.

Sequenced: PBMCs. The source is a woman aged 18-35 years in good health.

This clonotype has a handful of counts. This sequence joins TRBV27 and TRBJ2-4; D is possibly TRBD1 (6 bases). Germline loops: CDR1 MNHEY, CDR2 SMNVEV (reference sequence). The CDR3 length is 15 residues. Trimming left V 5 bases short and J 0 bases short, with 11 bases between. The CDR3 reads CASSAPQGAKNIQYF. The CDR3 nucleotides are TGTGCCAGCAGTGCCCCACAGGGAGCCAAAAACATTCAGTACTTC.

In this sample, this clonotype turned up a few times. The V gene is TRBV5-1, the J gene TRBJ2-1; 7 bases are shared with TRBD1. Germline CDR1 reads SGHRS; CDR2 reads YFSETQ. Germline trimming cut 0 bases from V and 9 bases from J; bases unmatched to any gene: 9. CDR3 length: 15 residues. The chain's CDR3 is CASSLEAGGMGEQFF. CDR3 DNA sequence: TGCGCCAGCAGCTTGGAGGCAGGGGGAATGGGTGAGCAGTTCTTC.

The V and J genes are TRBV20-1 and TRBJ2-7; 14 nucleotides agree with TRBD2. The CDR3 consists of 17 residues. Per the germline V gene, CDR1 is DFQATT and CDR2 is SNEGSKA (reference sequence). Germline trimming cut 4 bases from V and 4 bases from J; bases unmatched to any gene: 12. CDR3 in amino acids: CSATGLAGVGGRYEQYF. CDR3 nucleotide sequence: TGCAGTGCTACGGGACTAGCGGGGGTCGGGGGGAGGTACGAGCAGTACTTC.

The gene calls are TRBV12-3 or TRBV12-4 and TRBJ1-2, with D unresolved. CDR3 length equals 10 residues. V gave up 9 bases and J gave up 3 bases, with 5 bases separating them. The CDR3 DNA reads as TGTGCCAGTTCAGACTATGGCTACACCTTC. It translates to CASSDYGYTF.